These 21 T cell receptor beta chains originate from one sample sequenced in a study of CD8+CD57+ T cells in acquired aplastic anemia. Template material for TCR beta VDJ and CDR3 profiling consisted of genomic DNA. One entry per CDR3 protein results from TCRdb running MiXCR on the reads. In the table there are tens of thousands of distinct CDR3 sequences, around 82% of which are singletons. Sequencing was carried out using sorted CD4+, CD8+, or CD8+CD57+ T cells (not recorded which) from PBMCs. The receptor set was obtained from a human donor in good health, serving as a control.

This sequence joins TRBV19 and TRBJ1-1, with 7 bases fitting TRBD1. Trimming took 7 bases from V and 0 from J; bases not matched to a gene: 2. There are 13 residues in the CDR3. CDR1 and CDR2 (germline): LNHDA, SQIVND (reference sequence). For the CDR3, the DNA is TGTGCCAGTACGGACAGGTTGAACACTGAAGCTTTCTTT. It encodes CASTDRLNTEAFF. Looking up the rest from reference TRBV19 and TRBJ1-1 gives the full variable domain: DGGITQSPKYLFRKEGQNVTLSCEQNLNHDAMYWYRQDPGQGLRLIYYSQIVNDFQKGDIAEGYSVSREKKESFPLTVTSAQKNPTAFYLCASTDRLNTEAFFGQGTRLTVV.

The V gene is TRBV2, the J gene TRBJ2-5; 9 bases line up with TRBD2. This CDR3 region has 14 residues. Germline V gene data show CDR1 as SNHLY and CDR2 as FYNNEI. The V and J ends lost 3 bases and 6 bases, in that order; junction bases with no gene match: 5. The CDR3 here is CASSERGGRKTQYF. The CDR3 DNA reads TGTGCCAGCAGTGAGCGGGGGGGGCGAAAGACCCAGTACTTC.

This clonotype was seen only once. This chain joins TRBV7-2 and TRBJ2-7; D unresolved. Germline assignment: CDR1 SGHTA and CDR2 FQGNSA. V lost 0 bases to trimming and J lost 5 bases, with 8 bases between them. This CDR3 contains 13 residues. CDR3 amino acids: CASSLALGNEQYF. Here the CDR3 DNA reads TGTGCCAGCAGCTTAGCGCTGGGAAACGAGCAGTACTTC.

By sample share, this clonotype is medium-sized. This chain links TRBV6-1 with TRBJ2-1; D not certain. CDR3 length equals 14 residues. The ends were cut back, 1 base at V and 6 bases at J, with 10 bases in the middle. CDR1 and CDR2 (germline): MNHNS, SASEGT. CDR3 amino acids: CASSEGVGRNEQFF. In DNA form, the CDR3 reads TGTGCCAGCAGTGAAGGAGTAGGACGCAATGAGCAGTTCTTC.

This clonotype was seen just once. The V and J genes are TRBV10-1 and TRBJ1-2; no reliable D call. The V gene lost 8 bases and the J gene lost 2 bases, with 12 bases spanning the gap. The CDR3 has 13 amino acids. The germline CDR1 and CDR2 sequences are WNHNN and SYGVQD (reference sequence). In nucleotides, the CDR3 is TGCGCCAGCGCCAGAGGGTCGAACTATGGCTACACCTTC. Translating gives CASARGSNYGYTF.

This clonotype was observed a few times. V and J are TRBV10-2 and TRBJ1-6; the D is unclear. The CDR3 totals 13 residues. Germline V gives CDR1 WSHSY, CDR2 SAAADI. The ends were cut back, 0 bases at V and 7 bases at J, with 4 bases in the middle. The CDR3 is CASSESGNSPLHF. In DNA form, the CDR3 reads TGCGCCAGCAGTGAGTCAGGGAATTCACCCCTCCACTTT.

This chain connects TRBV10-2 to TRBJ1-5; the D gene is possibly TRBD1 (6 bases). V lost 10 bases to trimming and J lost 8 bases, with 15 bases between them. CDR3 length equals 12 residues. In germline, CDR1 is WSHSY, CDR2 SAAADI. Here the CDR3 reads CATWDPGEPQHF. The CDR3 coding sequence is TGCGCCACCTGGGACCCAGGGGAGCCCCAGCATTTT.

CDR3 sequence reads: CASSPGQGTNQPQHF. CDR3 DNA sequence: TGTGCCAGTTCACCGGGACAGGGAACCAATCAGCCCCAGCATTTT. This chain uses TRBV2 with TRBJ1-5; 9 nucleotides agree with TRBD1. The CDR3 runs to 15 residues. Germline CDR1 SNHLY, CDR2 FYNNEI. The junction had 9 bases not matched to a gene; V was cut back by 9 bases and J by 3 bases.

This clonotype was found once. The CDR3, as DNA: TGCAGTGCTAGGGACAGGCGCCGGGAGACCCAGTACTTC. Residues: CSARDRRRETQYF. The rearrangement uses TRBV20-1 and TRBJ2-5; 7 bases fit TRBD1. V shed 3 bases, J shed 5 bases, and the junction held 6 bases outside the gene matches. There are 13 residues in the CDR3. Germline V CDR1 and CDR2: DFQATT, SNEGSKA (reference sequence).

This clonotype was seen once. The V gene is TRBV15, the J gene TRBJ1-3, with D possibly TRBD1 on 6 matching bases. The CDR3 spans 16 residues. Germline V lookup: CDR1 LNHNV, CDR2 YYDKDF (reference sequence). V was clipped by 0 bases and J by 4 bases, with 13 bases between them. The CDR3 sequence: CATSRDGGGPGNTIYF. For the CDR3, the DNA is TGTGCCACCAGCAGAGACGGAGGGGGTCCAGGAAACACCATATATTTT.

Judged by abundance, this clonotype is medium-sized. The chain employs TRBV5-6 and TRBJ1-2; D gene ambiguous. Germline V gene sequence: CDR1 SGHDT, CDR2 YYEEEE. V lost 2 bases and J lost 7, with 6 bases in between. CDR3 length: 11 residues. The CDR3 DNA reads as TGTGCCAGCAGCTTTCGCCGTGGCTACACCTTC. It specifies CASSFRRGYTF.

V gene TRBV15 combines with J gene TRBJ2-7, with TRBD1 matching over 8 bases. CDR1 and CDR2 (germline): LNHNV, YYDKDF (reference sequence). Trimming at V came to 3 bases and at J to 5 bases, leaving 6 bases not matched to a gene. This CDR3 is 14 amino acids long. CDR3 amino acids: CATSREQGVHEQYF. DNA for the CDR3: TGTGCCACCAGCAGGGAACAGGGGGTCCACGAGCAGTACTTC.

The rearrangement links TRBV29-1 to TRBJ2-7; D call uncertain. V lost 2 bases and J 3 bases, leaving 11 bases between the germline ends. This CDR3 comprises 13 residues. In germline, CDR1 is SQVTM, CDR2 ANQGSEA. CDR3 sequence reads: CSVEIGFNYEQYF. The CDR3 DNA is TGCAGCGTTGAAATAGGATTCAACTACGAGCAGTACTTC.

This chain joins TRBV20-1 and TRBJ2-3; 7 bases agree with TRBD2. This CDR3 contains 13 residues. The J segment lost 0 bases and the V segment lost 3 bases, leaving 0 bases of the junction unmatched. CDR1 is DFQATT, CDR2 SNEGSKA, per germline (reference sequence). In DNA, the CDR3 is TGCAGTGCTAGCGGGGGGAGCACAGATACGCAGTATTTT. It specifies CSASGGSTDTQYF.

This clonotype occurred a few times. The rearrangement uses TRBV9 and TRBJ2-1; 7 bases are shared with TRBD2. CDR3 length: 14 amino acids. V lost 4 bases, J lost 2 bases, and 3 bases stayed unmatched. Germline V gene data show CDR1 as SGDLS and CDR2 as YYNGEE. The CDR3 reads CASSKAGTYNEQFF. In DNA, the CDR3 is TGTGCCAGCAGCAAAGCGGGGACCTACAATGAGCAGTTCTTC.

The chain combines TRBV7-9 with TRBJ1-1; weak D call: TRBD1 (5 bases). CDR1 is SEHNR and CDR2 is FQNEAQ in the germline V gene (reference sequence). Deletions cut 3 bases from V and 1 base from J, with 6 bases between. The CDR3 loop spans 13 amino acids. Written as DNA, the CDR3 is TGTGCCAGCAGCTTGGACACGAACACTGAAGCTTTCTTT. Its translation is CASSLDTNTEAFF.

V and J are TRBV10-3 and TRBJ1-1; D not resolved. CDR1 ENHRY and CDR2 SYGVKD come from the germline V gene. The CDR3 contains 15 residues. Trimming removed 5 bases from V and 3 bases from J, with 16 bases in between. In DNA, the CDR3 is TGTGCCATCAGTATGGTACTCCAGAAGGACACTGAAGCTTTCTTT. Its protein product is CAISMVLQKDTEAFF.

J is TRBJ1-1 and V is TRBV15; D gene unclear. The CDR3 is made up of 13 amino acids. The V gene lost 2 bases and the J gene lost 1 base, with 5 bases spanning the gap. The germline V gene encodes CDR1 LNHNV and CDR2 YYDKDF (reference sequence). CDR3 DNA sequence: TGTGCCACCAGCAGACCTGGGAACACTGAAGCTTTCTTT. This codes for CATSRPGNTEAFF.

CDR3 region: CATSAATHQPQHF. Written as DNA, the CDR3 is TGTGCCACCAGTGCGGCCACGCATCAGCCCCAGCATTTT. The V gene is TRBV24-1, the J gene TRBJ1-5; unclear D gene. The CDR3 has 13 amino acids. V lost 5 bases to trimming and J lost 5 bases, with 9 bases between them. From germline, CDR1 is KGHDR and CDR2 SFDVKD.

The chain employs TRBV24-1 and TRBJ1-5; a possible D gene is TRBD1 (5 bases). Germline CDR1 is KGHDR and CDR2 is SFDVKD. This CDR3 region has 14 residues. With 6 bases removed from V and 2 bases from J, the gap between germline ends came to 10 bases. CDR3 DNA: TGTGCCACCAGTAGGGCGGGGGGCAATCAGCCCCAGCATTTT. Protein sequence: CATSRAGGNQPQHF.

This chain joins TRBV7-3 and TRBJ1-6, with D possibly being TRBD1 (6 bases). The CDR3 runs 14 residues. CDR1 and CDR2 (germline): SGHTA, FQGTGA. Trimming took 4 bases from V and 7 from J, leaving 11 bases between them. This chain's CDR3 is CASSWDTGNSPLHF. The CDR3 nucleotides are TGTGCCAGCAGCTGGGATACAGGGAATTCACCCCTCCACTTT.